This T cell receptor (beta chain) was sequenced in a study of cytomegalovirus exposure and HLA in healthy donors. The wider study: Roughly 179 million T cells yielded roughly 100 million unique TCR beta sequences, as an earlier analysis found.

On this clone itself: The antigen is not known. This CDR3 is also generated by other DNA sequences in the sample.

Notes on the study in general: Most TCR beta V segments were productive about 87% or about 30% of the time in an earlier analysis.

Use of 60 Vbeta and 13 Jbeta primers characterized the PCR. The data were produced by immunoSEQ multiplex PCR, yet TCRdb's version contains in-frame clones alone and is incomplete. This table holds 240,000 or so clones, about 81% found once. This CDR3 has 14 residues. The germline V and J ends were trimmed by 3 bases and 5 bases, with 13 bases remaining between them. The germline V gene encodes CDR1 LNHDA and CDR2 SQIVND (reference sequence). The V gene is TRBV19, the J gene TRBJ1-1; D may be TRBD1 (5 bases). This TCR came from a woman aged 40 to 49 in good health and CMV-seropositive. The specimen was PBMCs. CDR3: CASSIAQGGTEAFF. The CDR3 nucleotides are TGTGCCAGTAGTATCGCTCAGGGTGGGACTGAAGCTTTCTTT.